A selection of T cell receptor beta chains follows, all from one sample in a study of T cells in Graves' hyperthyroidism and ophthalmopathy. TCRdb processed the multiplex PCR reads anew with MiXCR; each CDR3 protein has one entry. This table holds 540,000 or so distinct CDR3 sequences, less than 20% found once. Sequencing input: blood. Every receptor here comes from a woman aged 25 to 39 with Graves' hyperthyroidism. CDR3s include the opening cysteine and the closing phenylalanine or tryptophan. Each record gives: V gene, D gene, J gene, CDR3 protein. The D gene is left open where the match is weak.

TRBV20-1,.,TRBJ2-5,CSESMGTQETQYF
TRBV5-1,.,TRBJ1-2,CASSTETGTRGGYTF
TRBV27,.,TRBJ2-3,CASNGAGTDTQYF
TRBV20-1,.,TRBJ2-2,CSANHENTGELFF
TRBV5-1,.,TRBJ2-2,CASSLDPGTDTGELFF
TRBV5-1,.,TRBJ1-1,CASSPQSSVNTEAFF
TRBV30,.,TRBJ1-5,CAWSRRGQGGNQPQHF
TRBV28,.,TRBJ2-7,CASREQENLPGHRYEQYF
TRBV20-1,.,TRBJ2-1,CSAREGSGYNEQFF
TRBV20-1,.,TRBJ1-1,CSARVPENTEAFF
TRBV7-8,.,TRBJ2-5,CASSSPQGAETQYF
TRBV18,TRBD2,TRBJ2-1,CASSPPGLAGTVSENEQFF
TRBV19,TRBD1,TRBJ1-1,CASSGQVVNTEAFF
TRBV12-5,TRBD1,TRBJ1-5,CASGLVRLGQGYRVPNQPQHF
TRBV6-2/TRBV6-3,.,TRBJ2-7,CASKKTPGSPDTYEQYF
TRBV12-3/TRBV12-4,.,TRBJ1-5,CASSLALVDHTDTQHF
TRBV28,TRBD2,TRBJ2-7,CASTIGRDFPGYF
TRBV5-1,.,TRBJ2-5,CASSFGGRGMETQYF
TRBV9,.,TRBJ1-2,CASSVARGGFYGYTF
TRBV19,.,TRBJ2-7,CASSIATDSYEQYF
TRBV28,.,TRBJ1-4,CASSSRHPATNEKLFF
TRBV7-9,.,TRBJ1-1,CASSFPNRERNTEAFF
TRBV3-1,.,TRBJ2-1,CASSRDGSSYNEQFF
TRBV19,TRBD1,TRBJ1-1,CASKRDRVNTEAFF
TRBV5-1,.,TRBJ2-5,CASRDGQPQETQYF
TRBV13,.,TRBJ2-1,CASSLGEETYNEQFF
TRBV7-8,TRBD1,TRBJ1-5,CASSPGGGGQPQHF
TRBV7-2,.,TRBJ2-1,CASSFLYLAGSSYNEQFF
TRBV29-1,TRBD1,TRBJ1-2,CSVGQGDGYTF
TRBV10-3,.,TRBJ2-3,CAISESASEADTQYF
TRBV7-2,TRBD2,TRBJ2-5,CASSLGFGLAGVETQYF
TRBV7-6,TRBD2,TRBJ2-5,CASSRREPGLAGETQYF
TRBV7-9,.,TRBJ1-6,CASSLGGGRIETLHF
TRBV29-1,.,TRBJ1-3,CSVESARNTIYF
TRBV7-2,.,TRBJ2-2,CASSLASPNTGELFF
TRBV6-1,TRBD1,TRBJ1-4,CASSTQGSVLKLFF
TRBV11-3,TRBD2,TRBJ2-1,CASSKSSGRGDNEQFF
TRBV10-3,.,TRBJ2-2,CAIKGVSDGELFF
TRBV12-3/TRBV12-4,TRBD2,TRBJ2-4,CASSFPRTSGPNIQYF
TRBV18,TRBD1,TRBJ2-7,CASSPPVAGGVSYEQYF
TRBV5-8,.,TRBJ2-1,CASSSNDNEQFF
TRBV19,.,TRBJ2-1,CASSIGQVSYNEQFF
TRBV25-1,.,TRBJ2-1,CASSVELNEQFF
TRBV19,.,TRBJ1-2,CAGRTDYGYTF
TRBV19,TRBD2,TRBJ2-7,CASDGGRTSGYEQYF
TRBV4-1,.,TRBJ2-1,CASSPTVRSYNEQFF
TRBV6-1,.,TRBJ2-1,CASSDTWESYNEQFF
TRBV20-1,.,TRBJ1-5,CSAGTDRDQPQHF
TRBV12-3/TRBV12-4,.,TRBJ1-1,CASSTKQAIRLTNTEAFF
TRBV27,.,TRBJ1-1,CASSFTGGPNTEAFF